This TCR beta chain was retrieved from a study of T cell repertoires in cytomegalovirus infection. Study-wide findings and caveats: Accumulated public TCR beta family frequency recognized individuals carrying CMV together with the relevant HLA. In two of eight donors, the top clonotype was HLA-C-restricted CMV-specific.

TCRdb used MiXCR to reprocess the reads, holding one entry per CDR3 protein. The sample contains about 600,000 distinct CDR3 sequences, around 24% of which appear only once. The CDR3 runs 16 residues. CDR1 MNHEY and CDR2 SMNVEV come from the germline V gene (reference sequence). V lost 3 bases to trimming and J lost 4 bases; unmatched junction nucleotides: 6. Remarks on this clonotype: Antigen specificity is unknown.

The gene calls are TRBV27 and TRBJ2-1; 10 nucleotides line up with TRBD2. The clonotype comes from a human donor in good health (CMV status not recorded). Some clones in this sample may be carry-over from other donors' samples. The sequenced sample was CD8+ T cells from PBMCs. This chain's CDR3 is CASSFIAGGKYNEQFF. The CDR3 bases are TGTGCCAGCAGTTTCATAGCGGGGGGCAAATACAATGAGCAGTTCTTC.